The T cell receptor beta chain under discussion was sequenced for a study of blood T cells in healthy people across ages. Primers used in a second PCR of about 7 to 12 cycles were a sample-barcoded 5' primer and a J-beta primer mix. Using its own MiXCR run on the 5' RACE reads, TCRdb lists one record per CDR3 protein. This table has more than 550,000 distinct CDR3 sequences, 22% appearing once. This clonotype came up a few times. CDR3 length: 16 amino acids. Germline-derived CDR1 and CDR2 are DFQATT and SNEGSKA (reference sequence). The ends lost 5 bases at V and 2 bases at J; junction bases unmatched: 9.

The sequenced sample was blood. The genes are TRBV20-1 and TRBJ2-1, with 10 bases fitting TRBD1. The origin of this receptor is a man aged 70 or older in good health. The CDR3 region is CSAPPRDRGTYNEQFF. The CDR3 DNA reads TGCAGTGCTCCACCACGGGACAGGGGTACCTACAATGAGCAGTTCTTC.